Presented here are 24 T cell receptor beta chains from one specimen sequenced in a study of early T cells in non-severe SARS-CoV-2 infection. TCRdb reprocessed the 5' RACE reads with MiXCR, giving one entry per CDR3 protein. This table holds tens of thousands of distinct CDR3 sequences, roughly 15% found once. The specimen comprised whole blood, sampled at baseline. The receptors originated from an adult who was a healthcare worker with PCR-confirmed SARS-CoV-2 infection or an uninfected control (not recorded which).

The chain couples TRBV7-9 to TRBJ1-2; D is perhaps TRBD1 (6 bases). Germline CDR1 reads SEHNR; CDR2 reads FQNEAQ (reference sequence). The CDR3 sequence is 13 residues long. V gave up 3 bases and J gave up 6 bases, with 11 bases separating them. In DNA, the CDR3 is TGTGCCAGCAGCTTTAACAGGGAACATGGCTACACCTTC. It specifies CASSFNREHGYTF.

This clonotype was counted at least ten times. The CDR3 region is CSASVVGYNEQFF. Here the CDR3 DNA reads TGCAGTGCTAGCGTGGTAGGCTACAATGAGCAGTTCTTC. The chain combines TRBV20-1 with TRBJ2-1; D uncertain. V gave up 3 bases and J gave up 3 bases, with 9 bases separating them. The germline V gene has CDR1 DFQATT and CDR2 SNEGSKA (reference sequence). The length of the CDR3 is 13 residues.

This clonotype was seen only a few times. The chain joins TRBV2 to TRBJ2-2; no clear D gene. The germline V and J ends were trimmed by 10 bases and 6 bases, with 21 bases remaining between them. This CDR3 is built from 15 residues. Germline V gene lookup returns CDR1 SNHLY and CDR2 FYNNEI. The CDR3 sequence is CATTPPPLDPGELFF. CDR3 sequence (DNA): TGTGCCACCACTCCCCCCCCATTAGACCCCGGGGAGCTGTTTTTT.

This clonotype was seen repeatedly, ten times or more. The chain uses TRBV27 and TRBJ1-1, with D hard to call. The CDR3 totals 13 residues. V gave up 6 bases and J gave up 0 bases, with 8 bases separating them. Germline V lookup: CDR1 MNHEY, CDR2 SMNVEV (reference sequence). The CDR3 coding sequence is TGTGCCAGCAGCTTTGAGATGAACACTGAAGCTTTCTTT. Protein product: CASSFEMNTEAFF.

There are a few counts of this clonotype. The gene calls are TRBV2 and TRBJ2-7, with TRBD1 identical over 10 bases. Germline CDR1 SNHLY, CDR2 FYNNEI. Trimming cost V 7 bases and J 6 bases; bases outside gene matches: 6. The CDR3 loop spans 13 amino acids. The CDR3 spells CASTGTGVGEQYF. The CDR3 DNA is TGTGCCAGCACAGGGACAGGGGTAGGCGAGCAGTACTTC.

This clonotype has only a few counts. The chain uses TRBV14 and TRBJ2-3; tentative D call: TRBD1 (5 bases). This CDR3 is 18 amino acids long. Germline V gene sequence: CDR1 SGHDN, CDR2 FVKESK. V was clipped by 1 base and J by 6 bases, with 23 bases between them. The CDR3 sequence is CASSQVLAGHHLLDTQYF. CDR3 DNA: TGTGCCAGCAGCCAAGTTTTAGCCGGACATCATCTTTTGGATACGCAGTATTTT.

The V gene is TRBV18, the J gene TRBJ1-4; D may be TRBD1 (6 bases). Germline V gene data show CDR1 as KGHSH and CDR2 as LQKENI. V was trimmed by 4 bases and J by 8 bases, leaving 17 bases between them. This CDR3 is 15 amino acids long. The CDR3 nucleotides are TGTGCCAGCTCACGTAATTCCCACCAGGGGGAAAAACTGTTTTTT. Translated: CASSRNSHQGEKLFF.

This clonotype was observed a few times. This chain connects TRBV7-9 to TRBJ1-1; the D gene is possibly TRBD1 (5 bases). CDR3 length equals 12 residues. Germline lookup yields CDR1 SEHNR and CDR2 FQNEAQ (reference sequence). Trimming stripped 5 bases from V and 6 bases from J, with 10 bases between. This CDR3 reads CASSGGRSEAFF. CDR3 sequence (DNA): TGTGCCAGCAGCGGGGGAAGGTCTGAAGCTTTCTTT.

The chain links TRBV9 to TRBJ2-1; D possibly corresponds to TRBD2 (6 bases). Between the trimmed V and J ends, which lost 4 bases and 2 bases, there was a span of 16 bases. CDR1 and CDR2 (germline): SGDLS, YYNGEE. This CDR3 spans 16 amino acids. CDR3 amino acids: CASSPNPRTTYNEQFF. DNA of the CDR3: TGTGCCAGCAGCCCAAATCCGCGGACTACCTACAATGAGCAGTTCTTC.

This clonotype was picked up a small number of times. The chain links TRBV9 to TRBJ1-1, with TRBD1 as a possible D gene (5 bases). There are 13 residues in the CDR3. Looked up from germline, CDR1 is SGDLS and CDR2 is YYNGEE. V gave up 3 bases and J gave up 3 bases, with 9 bases separating them. CDR3 nucleotide sequence: TGTGCCAGCAGCGCGACAGACTACACTGAAGCTTTCTTT. Protein sequence: CASSATDYTEAFF.

The V gene is TRBV12-3 or TRBV12-4, the J gene TRBJ2-2; the D call may be TRBD1 or TRBD2 (5 bases each). The V end was cut by 4 bases, the J end by 1 base, with 10 bases between. The CDR3 is 15 residues long. For the CDR3, the DNA is TGTGCCAGCAGTTCAGGGACGGGGAACACCGGGGAGCTGTTTTTT. Protein product: CASSSGTGNTGELFF.

This clonotype was observed a handful of times. The genes are TRBV2 and TRBJ2-3; D possibly corresponds to TRBD2 (6 bases). The CDR3 runs to 14 residues. V lost 6 bases, J lost 2 bases, and 12 bases lay in between. Germline V gene data show CDR1 as SNHLY and CDR2 as FYNNEI. In nucleotides, the CDR3 is TGTGCCAGCAGGAGTAGCGGCTTCACAGATACGCAGTATTTT. Its protein is CASRSSGFTDTQYF.

This clonotype was observed a handful of times. The V gene is TRBV28, the J gene TRBJ2-7; D gene uncertain. Germline V gives CDR1 MDHEN, CDR2 SYDVKM. V shed 3 bases and J shed 7 bases, with 10 bases lying between them. The CDR3 is 12 amino acids. CDR3 sequence reads: CASSFGPREQYF. The CDR3 bases are TGTGCCAGCAGTTTTGGTCCGCGGGAGCAGTACTTC.

This rearrangement joins TRBV11-2 to TRBJ2-7, with 10 bases identical to TRBD1. The CDR3 runs 16 residues. After removal of 1 base from V and 1 base from J, the junction contained 4 bases not matched to a gene. Germline CDR1 is SGHAT and CDR2 is FQNNGV. The CDR3: CASSLGGQGRSYEQYF. DNA for the CDR3: TGTGCCAGCAGCTTAGGGGGACAGGGGCGTTCCTACGAGCAGTACTTC.

The chain employs TRBV6-1 and TRBJ2-5; D uncertain. CDR1 is MNHNS, CDR2 SASEGT, per germline. V lost 1 base to trimming and J lost 4 bases, with 13 bases between them. The length of the CDR3 is 15 residues. The CDR3 bases are TGTGCCAGCAGTGAAGGGCCCCTAGGATCAGAGACCCAGTACTTC. This codes for CASSEGPLGSETQYF.

This clonotype was recorded a few times. This chain uses TRBV18 with TRBJ2-1; tentative D call: TRBD2 (5 bases). V was cut by 2 bases and J by 7 bases, with 15 bases left in between. The CDR3 is 15 residues long. CDR1 is KGHSH and CDR2 is LQKENI in the germline V gene. The CDR3 DNA reads TGTGCCAGCTCACCATCGAAAAATTCGGGAAATGAGCAGTTCTTC. It translates to CASSPSKNSGNEQFF.

This clonotype was seen a handful of times. The chain employs TRBV3-1 and TRBJ2-7; D is unclear. This CDR3 comprises 12 residues. Trimming took off 8 bases at V and 2 bases at J, with 10 bases between the two ends. Looked up from germline, CDR1 is LGHDT and CDR2 is YNNKEL (reference sequence). In DNA, the CDR3 is TGTGCCAGCTCGTCAGGCCCCTACGAGCAGTACTTC. Its protein is CASSSGPYEQYF.

The J gene is TRBJ2-3, the V gene TRBV12-3 or TRBV12-4, with D possibly being TRBD2 (6 bases). Trimming took off 6 bases at V and 5 bases at J, with 21 bases between the two ends. The CDR3 runs to 16 residues. This CDR3 reads CASSLSSERTRDTQYF. The CDR3 DNA is TGTGCCAGCAGCCTTTCTAGCGAGAGGACGAGAGATACGCAGTATTTT.

Only a few counts were recorded for this clonotype. The chain combines TRBV20-1 with TRBJ1-2; D gene ambiguous. This CDR3 is built from 12 residues. Trimming stripped 8 bases from V and 8 bases from J, with 18 bases between. From germline, CDR1 is DFQATT and CDR2 SNEGSKA (reference sequence). This CDR3 reads CSLITPAEGYTF. CDR3 DNA: TGCAGTCTCATAACACCGGCGGAGGGCTACACCTTC.

This clonotype was seen a few times. V is TRBV12-3 or TRBV12-4 and J is TRBJ2-3; D is unresolved. Trimming stripped 5 bases from V and 10 bases from J, with 10 bases between. The length of the CDR3 is 11 residues. The CDR3: CASSTRLAQYF. The CDR3 DNA sequence: TGTGCCAGCAGTACCCGGTTAGCGCAGTATTTT.

This clonotype was detected a few times. The chain joins TRBV7-2 to TRBJ2-7; 7 nucleotides line up with TRBD2. This CDR3 has 17 residues. Germline CDR1 reads SGHTA; CDR2 reads FQGNSA. V lost 2 bases and J lost 2; bases outside the gene matches: 12. For the CDR3, the DNA is TGTGCCAGCAGCTTAACGCCGCTGGCGGGAGCGGCCTACGAGCAGTACTTC. Translated: CASSLTPLAGAAYEQYF.

This clonotype was seen a few times. V usage is TRBV11-2 and J usage is TRBJ2-3; maybe TRBD2 (5 bases). The length of the CDR3 is 14 residues. Trimming left V 4 bases short and J 3 bases short, with 11 bases between. Germline assignment: CDR1 SGHAT and CDR2 FQNNGV. CDR3 in amino acids: CASSWLRGTDTQYF. The CDR3 DNA follows: TGTGCCAGCAGCTGGCTCCGGGGAACAGATACGCAGTATTTT.

This clonotype was detected only a few times. The chain links TRBV12-3 or TRBV12-4 to TRBJ2-2; D may be TRBD2 (5 bases). The CDR3 is 13 residues long. V dropped 3 bases and J dropped 8 bases, with 10 bases sitting between them. This CDR3 is CASSFGLRGELFF. In DNA, the CDR3 is TGTGCCAGCAGTTTCGGACTCAGGGGGGAGCTGTTTTTT.

This clonotype showed up many times. J is TRBJ2-7 and V is TRBV6-6, with TRBD2 identical over 8 bases. Germline lookup yields CDR1 MNHNY and CDR2 SVGAGI (reference sequence). This CDR3 has 14 residues. V was clipped by 4 bases and J by 3 bases; unmatched bases: 5. CDR3 protein: CASSLLAEYYEQYF. CDR3 sequence (DNA): TGTGCCAGCAGTTTACTAGCGGAGTACTACGAGCAGTACTTC.